This T cell receptor (beta chain) was profiled in a study of T cells in Graves' hyperthyroidism and ophthalmopathy. Germline V gene lookup returns CDR1 SEHNR and CDR2 FQNEAQ (reference sequence). This CDR3 is built from 13 residues. V was pared by 5 bases and J by 0 bases, with 8 bases between. This clonotype was seen at least ten times. Amplified TCR beta CDR3 regions came from RNA transcripts. The HTBI primer set served for first-round RT-PCR of the TCR CDR3. TCRdb re-called the multiplex PCR reads with MiXCR, one entry per CDR3 protein. The sample holds 560,000 or so distinct CDR3 sequences, less than 20% seen once. Duration under 3 months, a NOSPECS grade of at least 4, and a Clinical Activity Score of at least 3 characterized the ophthalmopathy patients. It was less than 13 ml of fresh peripheral blood that supplied the PBMCs.

This TCR was sampled from a man aged 35 to 55 with Graves' ophthalmopathy. The chain carries TRBV7-9 and TRBJ2-7; no firm D call. Sequenced input: blood. The CDR3 protein is CASSPQRSYEQYF. The CDR3 coding sequence is TGTGCCAGCAGCCCCCAGCGCTCCTACGAGCAGTACTTC.